This T cell receptor (beta chain) came from a study of blood T cell repertoires in COVID-19. Study as a whole: There were acute and convalescent COVID-19 samples, and they came from the United States, Italy and Spain. T cells, B-cell-depleted T cells, or PBMCs supplied cDNA or gDNA.

Study processing details: Counts of nucleated cells, estimated from reference gene primer amplification, were obtained. Sequencing used immunoSEQ multiplex PCR; TCRdb keeps in-frame clones, though not all of them. V and J calls and clone size are as listed in that table; D and trimming were resolved from the DNA. The top ten hold approximately 2% of the sample, which has 200,000 to 300,000 clones, about 88% seen once. Germline lookup yields CDR1 DFQATT and CDR2 SNEGSKA (reference sequence). V was cut by 5 bases and J by 7 bases, with 10 bases left in between. CDR3 length: 11 residues. The receptor was isolated from a young man with active or convalescent COVID-19. Sequenced sample: peripheral blood. The chain couples TRBV20-1 to TRBJ2-3; maybe TRBD1 (5 bases). CDR3 nucleotides: TGCAGTGCTGACCAGGGTTATACGCAGTATTTT. This sequence encodes CSADQGYTQYF.